A single sample is the source of the 32 T cell receptor beta chains below, sequenced in a study of shared clonotypes between healthy human individuals. TCRdb's table, derived via immunoSEQ multiplex PCR, lists solely in-frame clones and lacks some. The profile shows about 2.3 million clones, approximately 93% of them singletons. Sequencing input: naive CD4+ T cells from PBMCs. Stated subset: CD45RA+ positively selected. The receptors here all came from a man between 18 and 35 years old in good health. Some clones in this sample may be carry-over from other donors' samples.

The rearrangement uses TRBV11-2 and TRBJ2-2, with D maybe TRBD2 (5 bases). Germline values: CDR1 SGHAT, CDR2 FQNNGV. The CDR3 is 14 amino acids. V was pared by 5 bases and J by 4 bases, with 11 bases between. DNA of the CDR3: TGTGCCAGCAGCCACCTTGGGAGCACCGGGGAGCTGTTTTTT. This gives the protein CASSHLGSTGELFF.

As to this clone: Within the sample, other DNA sequences also encode this same CDR3. The chain employs TRBV5-1 and TRBJ2-1, with a tentative D call TRBD2 (5 bases). This CDR3 region has 13 residues. V lost 0 bases, J lost 7 bases, and 8 bases lay in between. CDR1 SGHRS and CDR2 YFSETQ come from the germline V gene. CDR3 DNA sequence: TGCGCCAGCAGCTTGGCCGGGGAGAATGAGCAGTTCTTC. Its protein product is CASSLAGENEQFF.

The chain is built from TRBV7-2 and TRBJ2-1; 7 nucleotides agree with TRBD2. CDR1 and CDR2 from the germline V gene are SGHTA and FQGNSA. CDR3 length: 16 amino acids. V dropped 5 bases and J dropped 4; count of bases not matched to a gene: 11. DNA for the CDR3: TGTGCCAGCAGCCCCGTTTGGGGGAGGGATTACAATGAGCAGTTCTTC. Translating gives CASSPVWGRDYNEQFF.

This clone came up once. This chain links TRBV6-6 with TRBJ2-1; TRBD2 aligns across 11 bases. Trimming removed 5 bases from V and 8 bases from J; junction bases left unmatched: 11. Germline assignment: CDR1 MNHNY and CDR2 SVGAGI (reference sequence). The CDR3 sequence is 16 residues long. The CDR3: CASSKIAGGTSDEQFF. The CDR3 nucleotides read TGTGCCAGCAGTAAAATAGCGGGAGGGACCAGCGATGAGCAGTTCTTC.

The chain employs TRBV14 and TRBJ2-2, with D possibly being TRBD2 (5 bases). Looked up from germline, CDR1 is SGHDN and CDR2 is FVKESK. V was pared by 7 bases and J by 2 bases, with 11 bases between. CDR3 length equals 14 residues. The DNA for the CDR3 is TGTGCCAGCAAGAGGACTCACAACACCGGGGAGCTGTTTTTT. This encodes CASKRTHNTGELFF.

In regard to this clone: At the DNA level, this CDR3 is encoded by other sequences in the same sample as well. The rearrangement uses TRBV5-1 and TRBJ2-7; 8 bases agree with TRBD2. The CDR3 runs 13 residues. CDR1 SGHRS and CDR2 YFSETQ come from the germline V gene. The trim removed 0 bases at V and 4 bases at J, leaving 0 bases unmatched. CDR3 bases: TGCGCCAGCAGCTTGGCTAGCGGGTACGAGCAGTACTTC. Translation gives CASSLASGYEQYF.

The V call is TRBV2, the J call TRBJ2-3; no reliable D call. The CDR3 consists of 11 residues. In germline, CDR1 is SNHLY, CDR2 FYNNEI. Trimming removed 5 bases at V and 6 bases at J, with 6 bases between. In DNA form, the CDR3 reads TGTGCCAGCAGTCCGGAGGATACGCAGTATTTT. It yields the protein CASSPEDTQYF.

The gene calls are TRBV7-6 and TRBJ2-1, with D possibly TRBD2 on 6 matching bases. V was trimmed by 5 bases and J by 7 bases, leaving 12 bases between them. The CDR3 loop spans 13 amino acids. Germline V gene sequence: CDR1 SGHVS, CDR2 FNYEAQ. The CDR3 coding sequence is TGTGCCAGCAGCCGGCAGCTAGCGAATGAGCAGTTCTTC. Translation gives CASSRQLANEQFF. Full variable domain (remainder filled in from reference TRBV7-6 and TRBJ2-1): GAGVSQSPRYKVTKRGQDVALRCDPISGHVSLYWYRQALGQGPEFLTYFNYEAQQDKSGLPNDRFSAERPEGSISTLTIQRTEQRDSAMYRCASSRQLANEQFFGPGTRLTVL.

The chain uses TRBV18 and TRBJ2-1; tentatively, D is TRBD2 (6 bases). This CDR3 spans 15 amino acids. V lost 0 bases, J lost 8 bases, and 14 bases lay in between. The germline V gene encodes CDR1 KGHSH and CDR2 LQKENI. This CDR3 reads CASSPPVGPGDEQFF. DNA of the CDR3: TGTGCCAGCTCACCACCGGTAGGGCCGGGGGATGAGCAGTTCTTC.

This chain connects TRBV9 to TRBJ2-7, with no clear D. This CDR3 is 13 amino acids long. From germline, CDR1 is SGDLS and CDR2 YYNGEE. V lost 3 bases, J lost 6 bases, and 13 bases lay in between. As DNA, the CDR3 is TGTGCCAGCAGCGGATCGACCAGTTCCGAGCAGTACTTC. Its translation: CASSGSTSSEQYF.

The J gene is TRBJ1-2, the V gene TRBV2, with TRBD1 as a possible D gene (6 bases). The CDR3 sequence is 14 residues long. CDR1 SNHLY and CDR2 FYNNEI come from the germline V gene. The V end lost 3 bases, the J end lost 4 bases, and 12 bases lay between the germline ends. In nucleotides, the CDR3 is TGTGCCAGCAGTGATAGGGGGTCTGGCTATGGCTACACCTTC. Protein sequence: CASSDRGSGYGYTF.

V gene TRBV4-2 combines with J gene TRBJ2-1; D not certain. Germline V lookup: CDR1 LGHNA, CDR2 YNFKEQ. The CDR3 loop spans 14 amino acids. Trimming removed 0 bases at V and 4 bases at J, with 7 bases between. CDR3 loop: CASSQEPAYNEQFF. Here the CDR3 DNA reads TGTGCCAGCAGCCAAGAGCCAGCGTACAATGAGCAGTTCTTC.

This chain joins TRBV5-5 and TRBJ1-1, with D tentatively TRBD1 (5 bases). This CDR3 comprises 13 residues. Germline CDR1 and CDR2: SGHKS and YYEKEE (reference sequence). Trimming shortened V by 3 bases and J by 11 bases, and 17 bases separated the two germline ends. In DNA form, the CDR3 reads TGTGCCAGCAGCTCAGAGATGGGGACGTGGGCTTTCTTT. Protein: CASSSEMGTWAFF.

The rearrangement joins TRBV5-4 to TRBJ2-3, with 7 bases identical to TRBD2. CDR1 and CDR2 from the germline V gene are SGHNT and YYREEE (reference sequence). The CDR3 spans 14 residues. Unmatched junction bases numbered 3, after V lost 0 bases and J lost 5 bases. CDR3 bases: TGTGCCAGCAGCTTGGAGGCTAGCGGAGATACGCAGTATTTT. Translation: CASSLEASGDTQYF. Full variable domain (outside the CDR3, taken from reference TRBV5-4 and TRBJ2-3): ETGVTQSPTHLIKTRGQQVTLRCSSQSGHNTVSWYQQALGQGPQFIFQYYREEENGRGNFPPRFSGLQFPNYSSELNVNALELDDSALYLCASSLEASGDTQYFGPGTRLTVL.

The chain joins TRBV28 to TRBJ2-7, with TRBD2 matching 8 bases. Germline CDR1 is MDHEN and CDR2 is SYDVKM. CDR3 length equals 16 residues. V lost 0 bases and J lost 3; bases outside the gene matches: 7. CDR3 bases: TGTGCCAGCAGTTTATGGGCTAGCGGGTCGTTCTACGAGCAGTACTTC. As protein: CASSLWASGSFYEQYF.

The chain uses TRBV11-3 and TRBJ1-1; D is unresolved. The CDR3 sequence is 14 residues long. Germline CDR1 SGHNT, CDR2 YENEEA. V lost 5 bases and J 1 base, leaving 11 bases between the germline ends. The CDR3 spells CASSPPSGNTEAFF. The CDR3 DNA sequence: TGTGCCAGCAGCCCCCCATCGGGGAACACTGAAGCTTTCTTT.

The chain links TRBV7-3 to TRBJ2-3; the D is unclear. V shed 5 bases and J shed 1 base, with 7 bases lying between them. Germline-derived CDR1 and CDR2 are SGHTA and FQGTGA. The CDR3 length is 13 residues. This CDR3 is CASSPTRTDTQYF. The DNA for the CDR3 is TGTGCCAGCAGCCCCACCCGCACAGATACGCAGTATTTT. The complete variable domain, with remaining parts taken from reference TRBV7-3 and TRBJ2-3, reads GAGVSQTPSNKVTEKGKYVELRCDPISGHTALYWYRQSLGQGPEFLIYFQGTGAADDSGLPNDRFFAVRPEGSVSTLKIQRTERGDSAVYLCASSPTRTDTQYFGPGTRLTVL.

The chain links TRBV14 to TRBJ1-4; TRBD1 might be the D (6 bases). The CDR3 is made up of 16 amino acids. From germline, CDR1 is SGHDN and CDR2 FVKESK. The germline V and J ends were trimmed by 0 bases and 8 bases, with 16 bases remaining between them. For the CDR3, the DNA is TGTGCCAGCAGCCAAGATCCGGGGGCGGTAGGAGAAAAACTGTTTTTT. This encodes CASSQDPGAVGEKLFF.

The rearrangement links TRBV13 to TRBJ2-2; the match to TRBD2 covers 7 bases. The V gene end was trimmed by 1 base and the J gene end by 2 bases; junction bases not matched to a gene: 10. There are 18 residues in the CDR3. Germline V gives CDR1 PRHDT, CDR2 FYEKMQ (reference sequence). The chain's CDR3 is CASSLVSPSGVNTGELFF. CDR3 nucleotide sequence: TGTGCCAGCAGCTTAGTCAGTCCGAGCGGGGTTAACACCGGGGAGCTGTTTTTT.

The chain couples TRBV7-3 to TRBJ2-1; the match to TRBD2 covers 11 bases. Trimming took 5 bases from V and 8 from J; bases not matched to a gene: 8. This CDR3 comprises 15 residues. Germline V CDR1 and CDR2: SGHTA, FQGTGA. CDR3 residues: CASSPGTSGTDEQFF. CDR3 bases: TGTGCCAGCAGCCCCGGGACTAGCGGTACGGATGAGCAGTTCTTC.

The chain joins TRBV9 to TRBJ1-2; possible D gene TRBD1, 6 bases. The CDR3 length is 17 residues. Germline assignment: CDR1 SGDLS and CDR2 YYNGEE. Trimming stripped 0 bases from V and 6 bases from J, with 21 bases between. The CDR3 DNA reads TGTGCCAGCAGCGTAGAGACAGGAAAATTTGGGTCGGATGGCTACACCTTC. Protein sequence: CASSVETGKFGSDGYTF.

The V gene is TRBV7-2, the J gene TRBJ1-3, with D perhaps TRBD1 (6 bases). The CDR3 loop spans 15 amino acids. With 3 bases removed from V and 4 bases from J, the gap between germline ends came to 13 bases. Germline loops: CDR1 SGHTA, CDR2 FQGNSA. CDR3 nucleotides: TGTGCCAGCAGCTTCGCCGGGACACTCGGAAACACCATATATTTT. Amino acids: CASSFAGTLGNTIYF.

The chain joins TRBV6-1 to TRBJ1-5, with D unclear. V lost 0 bases and J lost 6, with 9 bases in between. The CDR3 extends over 14 amino acids. Germline V lookup: CDR1 MNHNS, CDR2 SASEGT. The chain's CDR3 is CASSEASSRQPQHF. CDR3 sequence (DNA): TGTGCCAGCAGTGAAGCCAGTAGTCGTCAGCCCCAGCATTTT.

The CDR3 is CATGGGPNQPQHF. CDR3 DNA sequence: TGTGCCACCGGGGGGGGTCCCAATCAGCCCCAGCATTTT. V gene TRBV11-2 combines with J gene TRBJ1-5, with D possibly matching TRBD1 (5 bases). The V gene's germline CDR1 is SGHAT and CDR2 FQNNGV. The CDR3 extends over 13 amino acids. Trimming stripped 10 bases from V and 3 bases from J, with 13 bases between.

The chain carries TRBV14 and TRBJ2-7, with D hard to call. Germline V gene data show CDR1 as SGHDN and CDR2 as FVKESK. The CDR3 sequence is 12 residues long. Trimming took 3 bases from V and 3 from J, leaving 6 bases between them. The CDR3 is CASSHQFYEQYF. In nucleotides, the CDR3 is TGTGCCAGCAGCCATCAGTTCTACGAGCAGTACTTC.

Turning to this clone: The identical CDR3 is also encoded by other nucleotide sequences in the sample. This chain uses TRBV9 with TRBJ2-5, with D perhaps TRBD1 (5 bases). Germline values: CDR1 SGDLS, CDR2 YYNGEE. This CDR3 has 14 amino acids. Trimming removed 0 bases from V and 5 bases from J, with 11 bases in between. CDR3 sequence: CASSVGGRAETQYF. The CDR3 bases are TGTGCCAGCAGCGTAGGGGGCAGGGCGGAGACCCAGTACTTC.

This chain uses TRBV5-1 with TRBJ1-1; 8 bases are shared with TRBD1. V was clipped by 4 bases and J by 6 bases; unmatched bases: 11. Germline loops: CDR1 SGHRS, CDR2 YFSETQ. The CDR3 has 15 residues. The CDR3 region is CASSPDGQGAPEAFF. The CDR3 nucleotides read TGCGCCAGCAGCCCAGATGGGCAGGGGGCGCCTGAAGCTTTCTTT.

The V call is TRBV6-5, the J call TRBJ2-7; TRBD2 matches 7 bases. This CDR3 has 16 residues. Germline V CDR1 and CDR2: MNHEY, SVGAGI. Trimming at V came to 2 bases and at J to 1 base, leaving 8 bases not matched to a gene. The CDR3 protein is CASSYMAGVVSYEQYF. CDR3 DNA sequence: TGTGCCAGCAGTTACATGGCGGGAGTTGTATCCTACGAGCAGTACTTC.

The chain joins TRBV14 to TRBJ2-3; D is unresolved. Trimming took off 1 base at V and 0 bases at J, with 11 bases between the two ends. CDR1 is SGHDN, CDR2 FVKESK, per germline. This CDR3 comprises 16 residues. Written as DNA, the CDR3 is TGTGCCAGCAGCCAAGCCCTGTATGCTAGCACAGATACGCAGTATTTT. Translating gives CASSQALYASTDTQYF.

The J gene is TRBJ1-5, the V gene TRBV2; 10 bases are shared with TRBD1. Per germline, CDR1 SNHLY and CDR2 FYNNEI. Trimming removed 6 bases from V and 4 bases from J; junction bases left unmatched: 6. This CDR3 is built from 15 residues. The CDR3 here is CASRGAGQGNQPQHF. CDR3 coding DNA: TGTGCCAGCAGGGGGGCGGGACAGGGGAATCAGCCCCAGCATTTT.

This clone appeared once. The chain employs TRBV6-6 and TRBJ1-1; unclear D gene. The CDR3 totals 16 residues. Germline-derived CDR1 and CDR2 are MNHNY and SVGAGI (reference sequence). Between the trimmed V and J ends, which lost 0 bases and 0 bases, there was a span of 11 bases. The CDR3 DNA is TGTGCCAGCAGTTACTCGAACCCGGGGATGAACACTGAAGCTTTCTTT. This gives the protein CASSYSNPGMNTEAFF.

V usage is TRBV18 and J usage is TRBJ1-1; TRBD1 is a possible D gene (5 bases). The V end was cut by 2 bases, the J end by 2 bases, with 12 bases between. The germline gives CDR1 KGHSH, CDR2 LQKENI. This CDR3 contains 15 residues. Here the CDR3 reads CASSPSLGVNTEAFF. The CDR3 bases are TGTGCCAGCTCACCATCGTTAGGGGTCAACACTGAAGCTTTCTTT.